Listed below are T cell receptor beta chains from one sample, sequenced in a study of early T cells in non-severe SARS-CoV-2 infection. From the 5' RACE reads, TCRdb called clonotypes with MiXCR, one entry per CDR3 protein. The sample has 56,000 or so distinct CDR3 sequences; roughly 8.2% are singletons. The sample was whole blood. These receptors came from an adult who was a healthcare worker with PCR-confirmed SARS-CoV-2 infection or an uninfected control (not recorded which). Each CDR3 is given with its conserved first and last residue. D genes are given only for firm matches. The size field is filled for only some rows; it gives once, few, many or a size class.

abundance: .; v_gene: TRBV15; d_gene: .; j_gene: TRBJ2-5; CDR3aa: CATSRDGLPETQYF; CDR3nt: TGTGCCACCAGCAGAGATGGCCTGCCAGAGACCCAGTACTTC
abundance: many; v_gene: TRBV12-3/TRBV12-4; d_gene: .; j_gene: TRBJ1-2; CDR3aa: CASSQSFNYGYTF; CDR3nt: TGTGCCAGCAGCCAGAGCTTTAACTATGGCTACACCTTC
abundance: few; v_gene: TRBV7-3; d_gene: .; j_gene: TRBJ2-5; CDR3aa: CASSAGNQETQYF; CDR3nt: TGTGCCAGCAGCGCGGGGAATCAAGAGACCCAGTACTTC
abundance: many; v_gene: TRBV29-1; d_gene: .; j_gene: TRBJ2-1; CDR3aa: CSVEGGVSYNEQFF; CDR3nt: TGCAGCGTTGAAGGAGGGGTCTCCTACAATGAGCAGTTCTTC
abundance: few; v_gene: TRBV30; d_gene: .; j_gene: TRBJ1-5; CDR3aa: CAWSLGPNQPQHF; CDR3nt: TGTGCCTGGAGTTTGGGACCGAATCAGCCCCAGCATTTT
abundance: .; v_gene: TRBV3-1; d_gene: TRBD2; j_gene: TRBJ2-4; CDR3aa: CASSLQAGGYKNIQYF; CDR3nt: TGTGCCAGCAGCTTACAAGCGGGGGGTTACAAAAACATTCAGTACTTC
abundance: few; v_gene: TRBV7-2; d_gene: .; j_gene: TRBJ2-3; CDR3aa: CASSSGPDTQYF; CDR3nt: TGTGCCAGCAGCTCGGGTCCAGATACGCAGTATTTT
abundance: .; v_gene: TRBV28; d_gene: .; j_gene: TRBJ2-3; CDR3aa: CASSIQGGDTQYF; CDR3nt: TGTGCCAGCAGCATACAGGGAGGAGATACGCAGTATTTT
abundance: many; v_gene: TRBV19; d_gene: .; j_gene: TRBJ2-3; CDR3aa: CASILYLISTDTQYF; CDR3nt: TGTGCCAGTATTCTCTATCTTATTAGCACAGATACGCAGTATTTT
abundance: .; v_gene: TRBV3-1; d_gene: .; j_gene: TRBJ1-1; CDR3aa: CASSPPLGEAFF; CDR3nt: TGTGCCAGCAGCCCCCCCCTCGGCGAAGCTTTCTTT
abundance: many; v_gene: TRBV7-6; d_gene: TRBD2; j_gene: TRBJ2-3; CDR3aa: CASSLGGSQDTQYF; CDR3nt: TGTGCCAGCAGCTTAGGCGGGAGTCAAGATACGCAGTATTTT
abundance: many; v_gene: TRBV6-2/TRBV6-3; d_gene: .; j_gene: TRBJ2-3; CDR3aa: CASSSQGEADTQYF; CDR3nt: TGTGCCAGCAGTTCCCAGGGTGAAGCGGATACGCAGTATTTT
abundance: many; v_gene: TRBV6-2/TRBV6-3; d_gene: .; j_gene: TRBJ1-6; CDR3aa: CATKRRQGRSPLHF; CDR3nt: TGTGCCACCAAACGACGGCAGGGCCGTTCACCCCTCCACTTT
abundance: .; v_gene: TRBV5-8; d_gene: .; j_gene: TRBJ1-1; CDR3aa: CASSFKGTEAFF; CDR3nt: TGTGCCAGCAGCTTTAAAGGCACTGAAGCTTTCTTT
abundance: .; v_gene: TRBV4-2; d_gene: .; j_gene: TRBJ2-3; CDR3aa: CASSQVWGATDTQYF; CDR3nt: TGTGCCAGCAGCCAAGTCTGGGGGGCCACAGATACGCAGTATTTT
abundance: few; v_gene: TRBV27; d_gene: .; j_gene: TRBJ2-2; CDR3aa: CASSLYGRELFF; CDR3nt: TGTGCCAGCAGTTTATACGGAAGGGAGCTGTTTTTT
abundance: .; v_gene: TRBV3-1; d_gene: .; j_gene: TRBJ2-7; CDR3aa: CASSQDPMVNYEQYF; CDR3nt: TGTGCCAGCAGCCAAGACCCAATGGTGAATTACGAGCAGTACTTC
abundance: few; v_gene: TRBV20-1; d_gene: TRBD1; j_gene: TRBJ2-7; CDR3aa: CSVNPGQSYEQYF; CDR3nt: TGCAGTGTTAATCCGGGACAGAGTTACGAGCAGTACTTC
abundance: .; v_gene: TRBV20-1; d_gene: .; j_gene: TRBJ2-5; CDR3aa: CSAGPQAETQYF; CDR3nt: TGCAGTGCCGGACCGCAGGCGGAGACCCAGTACTTC
abundance: .; v_gene: TRBV7-2; d_gene: TRBD1; j_gene: TRBJ1-1; CDR3aa: CASSLDRGNTEAFF; CDR3nt: TGTGCCAGCAGCTTAGACAGGGGGAACACTGAAGCTTTCTTT
abundance: many; v_gene: TRBV11-2; d_gene: .; j_gene: TRBJ2-1; CDR3aa: CASSPLLLVSFYNEQFF; CDR3nt: TGTGCCAGCAGCCCGCTTTTACTCGTCTCTTTTTACAATGAGCAGTTCTTC
abundance: few; v_gene: TRBV2; d_gene: TRBD2; j_gene: TRBJ2-1; CDR3aa: CASGSLAGEQFF; CDR3nt: TGTGCCAGCGGGAGTTTAGCGGGTGAGCAGTTCTTC
abundance: few; v_gene: TRBV29-1; d_gene: TRBD2; j_gene: TRBJ2-3; CDR3aa: CSTTSGSSTDTQYF; CDR3nt: TGCAGCACCACTAGCGGGTCTAGCACAGATACGCAGTATTTT
abundance: .; v_gene: TRBV11-2; d_gene: TRBD2; j_gene: TRBJ2-6; CDR3aa: CASRKPGGLSGANVLTF; CDR3nt: TGTGCCAGCAGAAAGCCGGGAGGACTCTCCGGGGCCAACGTCCTGACTTTC
abundance: .; v_gene: TRBV6-2/TRBV6-3; d_gene: .; j_gene: TRBJ2-5; CDR3aa: CASSNTGTQETQYF; CDR3nt: TGTGCCAGCAGCAATACAGGAACTCAAGAGACCCAGTACTTC
abundance: many; v_gene: TRBV7-8; d_gene: TRBD2; j_gene: TRBJ2-2; CDR3aa: CASSLLAGHGNTGELFF; CDR3nt: TGTGCCAGCAGCTTACTAGCGGGGCACGGAAACACCGGGGAGCTGTTTTTT
abundance: few; v_gene: TRBV3-1; d_gene: .; j_gene: TRBJ1-1; CDR3aa: CASSLQGRTEAFF; CDR3nt: TGTGCCAGCAGCCTCCAGGGAAGGACTGAAGCTTTCTTT
abundance: many; v_gene: TRBV7-8; d_gene: TRBD2; j_gene: TRBJ2-7; CDR3aa: CASSFGGLGRAWEQYF; CDR3nt: TGTGCCAGCAGCTTTGGGGGGCTCGGGAGGGCCTGGGAGCAGTACTTC